This T cell receptor (beta chain) was identified during a study of technical replicates of blood from a handful of donors. In germline, CDR1 is SNHLY, CDR2 FYNNEI. The CDR3 consists of 14 residues. Trimming removed 2 bases at V and 5 bases at J, with 12 bases between. The protocol was immunoSEQ multiplex PCR, while the TCRdb copy is restricted to in-frame clones and leaves out a portion. The profile shows approximately 80,000 clones, more than 85% of them singletons. This TCR was recovered from a human donor in good health. Specimen: T cells isolated from PBMCs. V gene TRBV2 combines with J gene TRBJ2-5; no firm D call. The chain's CDR3 is CASSELSFGETQYF. The CDR3 DNA reads TGTGCCAGCAGTGAACTTAGCTTCGGTGAGACCCAGTACTTC.